The 7 T cell receptor beta chains presented below share a single source sample, sequenced in a study of blood T cell repertoires in COVID-19. Here immunoSEQ multiplex PCR was the method, and the copy in TCRdb shows in-frame clones only, minus some. The sample has roughly 31,000 clones; 80% to 90% are singletons. Sequenced: peripheral blood. These receptors all come from a man older than 75 with acute or convalescent COVID-19.

The rearrangement links TRBV7-6 to TRBJ1-4; 8 bases are shared with TRBD1. Trimming at V came to 2 bases and at J to 5 bases, leaving 4 bases not matched to a gene. The germline V gene has CDR1 SGHVS and CDR2 FNYEAQ. The CDR3 extends over 15 amino acids. Written as DNA, the CDR3 is TGTGCCAGCAGCTTAATGACAGGGGTGAATGAAAAACTGTTTTTT. Translated: CASSLMTGVNEKLFF.

The chain carries TRBV6-6 and TRBJ2-3; D is ambiguous. Germline CDR1 reads MNHNY; CDR2 reads SVGAGI (reference sequence). CDR3 length: 15 residues. Trimming pared 2 bases from V and 4 bases from J, leaving 13 bases between. The CDR3 DNA is TGTGCCAGCAGTTACGGTCTAGAAACATCAGATACGCAGTATTTT. Its protein is CASSYGLETSDTQYF.

The chain couples TRBV27 to TRBJ1-1; D may be TRBD1 (5 bases). V was shortened by 0 bases and J by 6 bases, with 11 bases between the two germline ends. This CDR3 spans 14 amino acids. Germline assignment: CDR1 MNHEY and CDR2 SMNVEV (reference sequence). CDR3 amino acids: CASSLSRVFAEAFF. CDR3 in DNA: TGTGCCAGCAGTTTATCCAGGGTTTTCGCTGAAGCTTTCTTT.

The chain has TRBV11-2 and TRBJ2-7, with 8 bases that match TRBD1. This CDR3 has 14 residues. CDR1 SGHAT and CDR2 FQNNGV come from the germline V gene. The trim removed 4 bases at V and 6 bases at J, leaving 8 bases unmatched. For the CDR3, the DNA is TGTGCCAGCAGCTCGCAGGGGGCGGGTACCGAGCAGTACTTC. Protein product: CASSSQGAGTEQYF.

The chain joins TRBV21-1 to TRBJ2-3; the table calls TRBD1, which could not be checked here. TRBV21-1 is a pseudogene locus. This CDR3 has 16 amino acids. DNA of the CDR3: TGTGCCAGCAGCAAAGGACAGGGCGAGGAAACAGATACGCAGTATTTT. Protein: CASSKGQGEETDTQYF.

This sequence joins TRBV9 and TRBJ1-1, with D unclear. The germline gives CDR1 SGDLS, CDR2 YYNGEE. Deletions cut 0 bases from V and 1 base from J, with 13 bases between. CDR3 size: 16 residues. The CDR3 nucleotides read TGTGCCAGCAGCGTAGTGGAGGGCGCTTCGAACACTGAAGCTTTCTTT. Its protein product is CASSVVEGASNTEAFF.

This clone was recorded once. This sequence joins TRBV4-2 and TRBJ1-4; 9 bases are shared with TRBD1. Trimming removed 0 bases from V and 0 bases from J; junction bases left unmatched: 5. CDR3 length: 18 amino acids. Germline V gives CDR1 LGHNA, CDR2 YNFKEQ. CDR3 protein: CASSQEEGQGTTNEKLFF. DNA for the CDR3: TGTGCCAGCAGCCAAGAGGAGGGACAGGGCACAACTAATGAAAAACTGTTTTTT.